This TCR beta chain was profiled in a study of T cells in Graves' hyperthyroidism and ophthalmopathy. The study's findings and limits: A model of 13 V-J pairs discriminated ophthalmopathy from stable hyperthyroidism.

This clonotype was recorded at least ten times. What it binds is not known. What was amplified from RNA transcripts were TCR beta CDR3 regions. The TCR CDR3 first-round RT-PCR relied on the HTBI primer set. TCRdb used MiXCR to reprocess the multiplex PCR reads, holding one entry per CDR3 protein. There are under 450,000 distinct CDR3 sequences in the sample; about 17% occur only once, and roughly 35% lies in the top ten. Blood sampling occurred at first hyperthyroidism diagnosis, ahead of any ophthalmopathy symptoms. The CDR3 has 17 amino acids. The germline V gene encodes CDR1 MGHRA and CDR2 YSYEKL. V gave up 1 base and J gave up 2 bases; unmatched junction bases: 8.

The chain links TRBV4-1 to TRBJ1-1; 9 bases align to TRBD1. Sequencing used blood. This receptor was identified in a woman aged 30 to 39 with Graves' hyperthyroidism that later progressed to Graves' ophthalmopathy. The CDR3: CASSQGLPGQGNTEAFF. Here the CDR3 DNA reads TGCGCCAGCAGCCAAGGGCTACCGGGACAGGGAAACACTGAAGCTTTCTTT.